Listed below are T cell receptor beta chains from one sample, sequenced in a study of spatial heterogeneity in lung cancer. TCRdb reprocessed the 5' RACE reads via MiXCR and lists one record per CDR3 protein. The sample consists of 85,000 to 100,000 distinct CDR3 sequences, approximately 19% of them appearing once. The sample consisted of PBMCs, taken at follow-up. These receptors were taken from a male donor with early-stage non-small cell lung cancer. Each CDR3 is given with its conserved first and last residue. Rows may omit the clone size; those that give it use once, few, many or a size class.

V gene: TRBV5-6
clone size: NA
J gene: TRBJ2-7
CDR3 protein: CASSHPRDGSYEQYF

V gene: TRBV14
clone size: NA
J gene: TRBJ2-3
CDR3 protein: CASSLGRRGRGGTQYF

V gene: TRBV20-1
clone size: NA
J gene: TRBJ2-2
CDR3 protein: CSAESNTGELFF

V gene: TRBV7-2
clone size: NA
J gene: TRBJ1-1
CDR3 protein: CASSLGRFDRGSNTEAFF

V gene: TRBV7-2
clone size: NA
J gene: TRBJ2-7
CDR3 protein: CASSLVAGVGSYEQYF

V gene: TRBV7-2
clone size: few
J gene: TRBJ2-7
CDR3 protein: CASSLQGYEQYF

V gene: TRBV27
clone size: NA
J gene: TRBJ2-3
CDR3 protein: CASKQGLIVDTQYF

V gene: TRBV7-8
clone size: few
J gene: TRBJ2-1
CDR3 protein: CASSRQTLAGGGHEQFF

V gene: TRBV12-3/TRBV12-4
clone size: NA
J gene: TRBJ2-1
CDR3 protein: CASSPPGLAVNEQFF

V gene: TRBV7-9
clone size: many
J gene: TRBJ2-3
CDR3 protein: CASSRFSAGLSTDTQYF

V gene: TRBV6-5
clone size: NA
J gene: TRBJ2-3
CDR3 protein: CASSYSGGSPDTQYF

V gene: TRBV7-2
clone size: NA
J gene: TRBJ1-5
CDR3 protein: CASSFSASGNQPQHF

V gene: TRBV10-1
clone size: NA
J gene: TRBJ2-3
CDR3 protein: CASSETGQGTDTQYF

V gene: TRBV29-1
clone size: many
J gene: TRBJ1-2
CDR3 protein: CSSQTAGKGYTF

V gene: TRBV20-1
clone size: NA
J gene: TRBJ2-2
CDR3 protein: CSARGESNTGELFF

V gene: TRBV6-2/TRBV6-3
clone size: NA
J gene: TRBJ2-2
CDR3 protein: CASRNREGLTGELFF

V gene: TRBV14
clone size: few
J gene: TRBJ1-1
CDR3 protein: CASSQGGNTEAFF

V gene: TRBV27
clone size: NA
J gene: TRBJ2-2
CDR3 protein: CASSYTGELFF

V gene: TRBV4-3
clone size: NA
J gene: TRBJ2-3
CDR3 protein: CASSLSPLASGARTDTQYF

V gene: TRBV20-1
clone size: few
J gene: TRBJ2-3
CDR3 protein: CSATPGTSTDTQYF

V gene: TRBV6-2/TRBV6-3
clone size: few
J gene: TRBJ2-1
CDR3 protein: CASSYLGGKSMYNEQFF

V gene: TRBV20-1
clone size: few
J gene: TRBJ1-1
CDR3 protein: CSARGTGRDTEAFF

V gene: TRBV20-1
clone size: NA
J gene: TRBJ2-1
CDR3 protein: CSAEVYYNEQFF

V gene: TRBV11-1
clone size: few
J gene: TRBJ2-5
CDR3 protein: CASSLDRINQETQYF

V gene: TRBV20-1
clone size: few
J gene: TRBJ2-5
CDR3 protein: CSARPLALGGEQETQYF

V gene: TRBV6-5
clone size: NA
J gene: TRBJ2-1
CDR3 protein: CASSAGRDRYNEQFF

V gene: TRBV5-1
clone size: few
J gene: TRBJ2-3
CDR3 protein: CASSPPTGVITDTQYF

V gene: TRBV2
clone size: NA
J gene: TRBJ1-2
CDR3 protein: CASHRDRGFNYGYTF

V gene: TRBV20-1
clone size: few
J gene: TRBJ2-7
CDR3 protein: CSARKASGGTYEQYF

V gene: TRBV30
clone size: few
J gene: TRBJ2-3
CDR3 protein: CAWNRGRGPDTQYF

V gene: TRBV12-3/TRBV12-4
clone size: many
J gene: TRBJ2-3
CDR3 protein: CASSLRVTDTQYF

V gene: TRBV12-3/TRBV12-4
clone size: many
J gene: TRBJ1-5
CDR3 protein: CASSFLRGEGNQPQHF

V gene: TRBV5-6
clone size: few
J gene: TRBJ2-3
CDR3 protein: CASSYRGSTDTQYF

V gene: TRBV5-6
clone size: few
J gene: TRBJ1-1
CDR3 protein: CASSFGAGETEAFF

V gene: TRBV6-2/TRBV6-3
clone size: few
J gene: TRBJ1-5
CDR3 protein: CASRPTGYGNQPQHF

V gene: TRBV7-2
clone size: NA
J gene: TRBJ2-1
CDR3 protein: CASSLKGSGASLSYNEQFF

V gene: TRBV7-2
clone size: NA
J gene: TRBJ1-2
CDR3 protein: CASSLEVPPYTF

V gene: TRBV6-5
clone size: few
J gene: TRBJ2-1
CDR3 protein: CASSNGGNEQFF

V gene: TRBV20-1
clone size: few
J gene: TRBJ1-2
CDR3 protein: CSARDTGGYGYTF

V gene: TRBV5-1
clone size: NA
J gene: TRBJ2-1
CDR3 protein: CASSLAGLAPYNEQFF

V gene: TRBV27
clone size: few
J gene: TRBJ2-1
CDR3 protein: CASSQRGAPGNEQFF

V gene: TRBV5-4
clone size: few
J gene: TRBJ1-1
CDR3 protein: CASSKDRDTEAFF

V gene: TRBV20-1
clone size: NA
J gene: TRBJ1-6
CDR3 protein: CSAGTGVNSPLHF

V gene: TRBV29-1
clone size: few
J gene: TRBJ2-2
CDR3 protein: CSVERDQNTGELFF

V gene: TRBV7-9
clone size: NA
J gene: TRBJ1-2
CDR3 protein: CASSPRDRGLYYGYTF

V gene: TRBV4-3
clone size: few
J gene: TRBJ1-6
CDR3 protein: CASSQAFVRTASPLHF

V gene: TRBV12-3/TRBV12-4
clone size: many
J gene: TRBJ2-3
CDR3 protein: CASGGLEYTDTQYF

V gene: TRBV5-1
clone size: many
J gene: TRBJ2-5
CDR3 protein: CASRAGRETQYF

V gene: TRBV2
clone size: NA
J gene: TRBJ2-1
CDR3 protein: CASRPGQGAKEQFF

V gene: TRBV29-1
clone size: many
J gene: TRBJ1-2
CDR3 protein: CSVETAHTNYGYTF

V gene: TRBV30
clone size: NA
J gene: TRBJ2-7
CDR3 protein: CAWRTGNEQYF

V gene: TRBV7-9
clone size: NA
J gene: TRBJ1-5
CDR3 protein: CASSANREGGQPQHF

V gene: TRBV10-3
clone size: many
J gene: TRBJ2-1
CDR3 protein: CATSGGDYYNEQFF

V gene: TRBV7-6
clone size: few
J gene: TRBJ1-6
CDR3 protein: CASSVGTGNSPLHF

V gene: TRBV9
clone size: NA
J gene: TRBJ2-7
CDR3 protein: CASSVGESGTIAYEQYF

V gene: TRBV7-9
clone size: many
J gene: TRBJ1-1
CDR3 protein: CASGGTEAFF

V gene: TRBV18
clone size: NA
J gene: TRBJ1-4
CDR3 protein: CASSSSREKLFF

V gene: TRBV4-3
clone size: NA
J gene: TRBJ2-6
CDR3 protein: CASSQVPGGAGANVLTF

V gene: TRBV30
clone size: NA
J gene: TRBJ2-5
CDR3 protein: CAWSVGFRLAGETQYF